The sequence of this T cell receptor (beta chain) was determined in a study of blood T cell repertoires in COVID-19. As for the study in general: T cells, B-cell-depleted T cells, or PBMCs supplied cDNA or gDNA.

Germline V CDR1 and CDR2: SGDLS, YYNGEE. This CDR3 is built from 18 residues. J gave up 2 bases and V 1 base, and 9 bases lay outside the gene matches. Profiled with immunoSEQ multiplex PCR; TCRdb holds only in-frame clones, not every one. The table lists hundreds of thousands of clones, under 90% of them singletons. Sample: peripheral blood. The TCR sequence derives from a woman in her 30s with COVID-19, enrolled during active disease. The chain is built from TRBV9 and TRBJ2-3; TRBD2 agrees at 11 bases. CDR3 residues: CASSVTRTSGLLTDTQYF. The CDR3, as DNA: TGTGCCAGCAGCGTAACCCGGACTAGCGGGCTTCTCACAGATACGCAGTATTTT.